This T cell receptor (beta chain) comes out of a study of blood T cell repertoires in COVID-19 (TCRdb year 2020). Study-wide context: The collaborator samples originated in the United States, Italy and Spain and spanned the acute and convalescent phases of COVID-19. Subjects who had been exposed to COVID-19, were actively infected with it, or had recovered from it provided the deeply sampled blood TCRbeta repertoires that made up the dataset. The material from the prospective study consisted of cDNA or gDNA derived from T cells, B-cell-depleted T cells, or PBMCs. Where HLA class I and class II types were available, the types were taken from metadata supplied by the sample provider, not from assay-based typing. Samples came from the ongoing ImmuneRACE study (first 160 participants) plus 1,254 subjects from 6 global collaborators. The repertoires were made available in a free public database intended to serve as a resource for research on the immune response to SARS-CoV-2. Sample metadata almost always included a de-identified subject ID, COVID-19 status, age in years and sex.

Study-wide conclusions, independent of this receptor: The quantity of clinical and demographic metadata differed by source and by participant and was supplied without curation.

Remarks on this clone: Its antigen specificity is not known. Base qualities are not provided; no much larger clone lies one nucleotide away.

Participants in the prospective study were enrolled through a virtual design, were aged roughly 18 to 90 years, and lived in roughly 26 United States geographic areas. Cohort assignment in the prospective study relied on participant-reported clinical history from a screening survey and a study questionnaire. For ImmuneRACE Cohort 3, a participant was defined as recovered based on two consecutive negative NP/OP PCR tests, clearance by a healthcare professional, or resolution of symptoms. In the prospective study, whole blood, serum and a nasopharyngeal or oropharyngeal swab were collected from each participant by mobile phlebotomists. Additional blood draws and questionnaires over a 2-month period could optionally be provided by prospective study participants. Blood samples from the prospective study were shipped frozen or at room temperature prior to DNA extraction. The germline V gene (reference sequence) specifies DFQATT as CDR1 and SNEGSKA as CDR2. Ends trimmed: V by 3 bases, J by 7 bases; bases unmatched to a gene: 4. Inclusive of the bounding cysteine and phenylalanine, the CDR3 is 13 residues long. Solely the CDR3 DNA is kept, with 39 bases framed from the first base.

TCRbeta CDR3 regions were amplified from genomic DNA by means of the immunoSEQ Assay, a bias-controlled multiplex PCR. The source study handled its data this way. The number of nucleated cells in each sample was estimated by amplification of reference gene primers within the assay. To quantify the absolute abundance of each unique TCRbeta CDR3 rearrangement, sequence reads were collapsed and filtered. For each sample, productive Simpson clonality was calculated by taking the square root of Simpson's diversity index across productive rearrangements. TCRdb obtained this table from immuneACCESS and retained in-frame rearrangements with V and J assigned. These tables miss some clones; where compared with another copy, unresolved V genes account for less than half of the shortfall, and the remainder is unexplained. That table furnishes V, J and clone size, whereas the DNA furnished D and trimming. The sample includes some 530,000 clones, with approximately 86% observed a single time. In total, the top ten clones hold approximately 8.3% of the sample.

This clonotype originated in an older woman who had recovered from COVID-19. Material for sequencing was PBMCs or T cells enriched from blood (not recorded which). The sequence links TRBV20-1 to TRBJ2-4; TRBD1 matches 9 bases in the middle. For the CDR3, the sequence is CSASETGGNIQYF. The DNA sequence reads TGCAGTGCTAGTGAGACAGGGGGGAACATTCAGTACTTC.